This section outlines one T cell receptor beta chain sequence together with its context. This sample is drawn from a study of blood T cell repertoires in COVID-19. Overall study: Samples taken during acute and convalescent COVID-19 were collected in the United States, Italy and Spain. T cells, B-cell-depleted T cells, or PBMCs supplied cDNA or gDNA.

Only in-frame clones appear in the TCRdb table, and some are missing; sequencing was by immunoSEQ multiplex PCR. Of roughly 7,300 clones listed, 75% to 90% are singletons. The junction had 15 bases not matched to a gene; V was cut back by 9 bases and J by 7 bases. Germline V lookup: CDR1 SNHLY, CDR2 FYNNEI. The CDR3 is 15 amino acids. The rearrangement links TRBV2 to TRBJ1-2, with TRBD1 identical over 9 bases. This sequence was found in a human donor in a cohort sampled during active COVID-19. Sequenced material: peripheral blood. This chain's CDR3 is CASSLLRTGDSGYTF. The DNA of the CDR3 is TGTGCCAGTTCTCTCCTTAGGACAGGGGACTCTGGCTACACCTTC.